These T cell receptor beta chains were read from a single sample in a study of fetal regulatory T cell absence and autoimmunity. Sequencing was performed with immunoSEQ multiplex PCR; in TCRdb, only in-frame clones are kept and a portion is missing. The top ten clones hold 0.35% to 0.45% of a sample with some 44,000 clones, around 83% of them seen once. Sequencing was done on a sample of cord blood. The source of these receptors is a newborn boy with IPEX syndrome. Both conserved end residues are part of each CDR3. The order of the fields is J gene, D gene, V gene, clone size, CDR3 DNA, CDR3 protein. A D gene is named only where the DNA matches it firmly. Expanded clones are given a class, and other clones once, few, many or no size at all.

J: TRBJ2-7; D: .; V: TRBV7-9; size: once; DNA: TGTGCCAGCAGCTTAGCGACGGGACCCTACGAGCAGTACTTC; CDR3: CASSLATGPYEQYF
J: TRBJ2-3; D: TRBD2; V: TRBV11-2; size: .; DNA: TGTGCCAGCGGTCGGGGGGGTGGAGCAGATACGCAGTATTTT; CDR3: CASGRGGGADTQYF
J: TRBJ2-7; D: TRBD1; V: TRBV5-1; size: few; DNA: TGCGCCAGCAGCTACGGGACAGGGGACGAGCAGTACTTC; CDR3: CASSYGTGDEQYF
J: TRBJ2-5; D: .; V: TRBV5-1; size: .; DNA: TGCGCCAGCAGCTCGGGACTTTACCAAGAGACCCAGTACTTC; CDR3: CASSSGLYQETQYF
J: TRBJ2-4; D: .; V: TRBV5-1; size: .; DNA: TGCGCCAGCAGCTTGGGGCTAGCCAAAAACATTCAGTACTTC; CDR3: CASSLGLAKNIQYF
J: TRBJ1-4; D: .; V: TRBV4-2; size: .; DNA: TGTGCCAGCAGCCAAGATAACAGCCCGAATGAAAAACTGTTTTTT; CDR3: CASSQDNSPNEKLFF
J: TRBJ2-7; D: .; V: TRBV30; size: .; DNA: TGTGCCTGGAGTGTAACAGGGAGAGGCTACGAGCAGTACTTC; CDR3: CAWSVTGRGYEQYF
J: TRBJ2-3; D: TRBD2; V: TRBV13; size: once; DNA: TGTGCCAGCAGCTTAGGATCCGGGACTAGCGGGGGAAATAGGGATACGCAGTATTTT; CDR3: CASSLGSGTSGGNRDTQYF
J: TRBJ2-3; D: TRBD2; V: TRBV6-6; size: .; DNA: TGTGCCAGCAGTTACGTGCGGGGGGGAGGGGATACGCAGTATTTT; CDR3: CASSYVRGGGDTQYF
J: TRBJ2-3; D: .; V: TRBV9; size: .; DNA: TGTGCCAGCAGCGTACTAGATACGCAGTATTTT; CDR3: CASSVLDTQYF
J: TRBJ2-7; D: .; V: TRBV14; size: .; DNA: TGTGCCAGCAGCCAAGGCCTCTCCTACGAGCAGTACTTC; CDR3: CASSQGLSYEQYF
J: TRBJ2-7; D: .; V: TRBV19; size: .; DNA: TGTGCCAGTAGTATAAGGGCCGGGCGGAATGCAGCCTACGAGCAGTACTTC; CDR3: CASSIRAGRNAAYEQYF
J: TRBJ1-1; D: TRBD1; V: TRBV19; size: .; DNA: TGTGCCAGTTTCCGGACAGGGGGCAACACTGAAGCTTTCTTT; CDR3: CASFRTGGNTEAFF
J: TRBJ1-5; D: .; V: TRBV6-6; size: .; DNA: TGTGCCAGCACTCCTAGTGGGGTGCCGCCCCAGCATTTT; CDR3: CASTPSGVPPQHF
J: TRBJ2-7; D: .; V: TRBV7-2; size: .; DNA: TGTGCCAGCAGCTTGAATGCGGGACCCCTGGGCGAGCAGTACTTC; CDR3: CASSLNAGPLGEQYF
J: TRBJ2-3; D: .; V: TRBV7-2; size: .; DNA: TGTGCCAGCAGCTTAGGCAGTAGCACAGATACGCAGTATTTT; CDR3: CASSLGSSTDTQYF
J: TRBJ2-1; D: TRBD2; V: TRBV27; size: .; DNA: TGTGCCAGCAGTTTAATCGCTAGCGGGAGGGGCAATGAGCAGTTCTTC; CDR3: CASSLIASGRGNEQFF
J: TRBJ1-1; D: .; V: TRBV30; size: .; DNA: TGTGCCTGGAGTCGGGGGTTAACTGAAGCTTTCTTT; CDR3: CAWSRGLTEAFF
J: TRBJ2-1; D: .; V: TRBV27; size: .; DNA: TGTGCCAGCGCAAAAAGGGGGAGCTCCTACAATGAGCAGTTCTTC; CDR3: CASAKRGSSYNEQFF
J: TRBJ2-5; D: .; V: TRBV4-3; size: .; DNA: TGCGCCAGCAGCCAAGCCCACCAAGAGACCCAGTACTTC; CDR3: CASSQAHQETQYF
J: TRBJ1-1; D: TRBD1; V: TRBV29-1; size: .; DNA: TGCAGCGTCGGACAGGGGAGGGGGAACACTGAAGCTTTCTTT; CDR3: CSVGQGRGNTEAFF
J: TRBJ2-2; D: .; V: TRBV5-1; size: few; DNA: TGCGCCAGCAGCCAACGCAGCGGGCCCGGGGAGCTGTTTTTT; CDR3: CASSQRSGPGELFF
J: TRBJ2-7; D: .; V: TRBV7-8; size: .; DNA: TGTGCCAGCAGCGATGGACGGGAAGAGCAGTACTTC; CDR3: CASSDGREEQYF
J: TRBJ1-5; D: .; V: TRBV19; size: .; DNA: TGTGCCAGTAGTATAGATCTACCGGGGGGGAATCAGCCCCAGCATTTT; CDR3: CASSIDLPGGNQPQHF
J: TRBJ2-4; D: .; V: TRBV6-1; size: .; DNA: TGTGCCAGCAGTGGGGGACAAAGTCACATTCAGTACTTC; CDR3: CASSGGQSHIQYF
J: TRBJ1-3; D: TRBD1; V: TRBV13; size: .; DNA: TGTGCCAGCAGCTTACCGGGACAGGGCTCTGGAAACACCATATATTTT; CDR3: CASSLPGQGSGNTIYF
J: TRBJ2-7; D: TRBD2; V: TRBV15; size: .; DNA: TGTGCCACCAGCAGAGTTGGCGGGAGGTACGAGCAGTACTTC; CDR3: CATSRVGGRYEQYF
J: TRBJ2-3; D: TRBD1; V: TRBV30; size: .; DNA: TGTGCCGGGGCGACAGGGGCGGCCTCCACAGATACGCAGTATTTT; CDR3: CAGATGAASTDTQYF
J: TRBJ2-7; D: TRBD2; V: TRBV5-4; size: few; DNA: TGTGCCAGCAGCTTCGGACTAGCGGGTAGCTCCTACGAGCAGTACTTC; CDR3: CASSFGLAGSSYEQYF
J: TRBJ2-1; D: TRBD2; V: TRBV4-3; size: once; DNA: TGCGCCAGCAGCCAAGATTCCGGGACTAGGAGCGGTAAGCAGTTCTTC; CDR3: CASSQDSGTRSGKQFF
J: TRBJ2-2; D: .; V: TRBV5-4; size: .; DNA: TGTGCCAGCAGTCCGGGACTGAACACCGGGGAGCTGTTTTTT; CDR3: CASSPGLNTGELFF
J: TRBJ2-3; D: .; V: TRBV6-5; size: .; DNA: TGTGCCAGCAGTTCGGGCTCCCCAACAGATACGCAGTATTTT; CDR3: CASSSGSPTDTQYF
J: TRBJ2-1; D: .; V: TRBV19; size: .; DNA: TGTGCCAGTAGTCCCGACGGGTACAATGAGCAGTTCTTC; CDR3: CASSPDGYNEQFF
J: TRBJ2-7; D: TRBD1; V: TRBV4-3; size: .; DNA: TGCGCCAGCAGCCAAGATAGCGGACAGGGGGCTTACGAGCAGTACTTC; CDR3: CASSQDSGQGAYEQYF
J: TRBJ1-3; D: .; V: TRBV15; size: .; DNA: TGTGCCACCAGCAGAGATCCGGGGGGGAGGAACACCATATATTTT; CDR3: CATSRDPGGRNTIYF
J: TRBJ1-1; D: .; V: TRBV18; size: few; DNA: TGTGCCAGCTCACCACCCCAGGGGCAAGCTTTCTTT; CDR3: CASSPPQGQAFF
J: TRBJ2-3; D: .; V: TRBV27; size: once; DNA: TGTGCCAGCAGTTTATCGGGGGATACGCAGTATTTT; CDR3: CASSLSGDTQYF